These 2 T cell receptor beta chains were sequenced from one sample in a study of cytomegalovirus exposure and HLA in healthy donors. The PCR ran on 60 Vbeta and 13 Jbeta primers. Profiled with immunoSEQ multiplex PCR; TCRdb holds only in-frame clones, not every one. This sample carries around 150,000 clones, more than 70% of them seen once, and the ten largest clones take around 2%. Sequenced: PBMCs. These TCRs come from a middle-aged woman in good health and CMV-seronegative.

This clone was seen a handful of times. The J gene is TRBJ1-1, the V gene TRBV9, with 7 nucleotides matching TRBD1. The CDR3 covers 13 residues. CDR1 is SGDLS and CDR2 is YYNGEE in the germline V gene. With V trimmed by 2 bases and J by 4 bases, 2 bases remained unmatched. This chain's CDR3 is CASSVQGVTEAFF. The CDR3 DNA reads TGTGCCAGCAGCGTTCAGGGGGTCACTGAAGCTTTCTTT.

With regard to this clone: A read error may account for a junction end that differs from germline. The sample has other DNA sequences that encode this CDR3 too. The chain recombines TRBV4-1 with TRBJ1-1; D gene uncertain. Germline V gene lookup returns CDR1 MGHRA and CDR2 YSYEKL. This CDR3 is built from 16 residues. The CDR3 sequence: CASSQDIRPGNTEAFF. CDR3 nucleotides: TGCGCCAGCAGCCAAGACATTCGCCCCGGGAACACTGAGGCTTTCTTT.